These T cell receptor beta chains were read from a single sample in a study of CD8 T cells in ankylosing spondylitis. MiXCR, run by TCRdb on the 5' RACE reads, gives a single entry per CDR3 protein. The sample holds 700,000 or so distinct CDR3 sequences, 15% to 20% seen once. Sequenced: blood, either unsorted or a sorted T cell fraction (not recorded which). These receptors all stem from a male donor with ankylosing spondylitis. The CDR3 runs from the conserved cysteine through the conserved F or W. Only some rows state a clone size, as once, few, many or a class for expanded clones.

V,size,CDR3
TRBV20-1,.,CSARELAGVGEQYF
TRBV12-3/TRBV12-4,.,CASSLDRGREKLFF
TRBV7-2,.,CASSLTITGNQPQHF
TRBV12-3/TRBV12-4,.,CASSFAGPPTYEQYF
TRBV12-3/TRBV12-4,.,CASSPGGGLAKNIQYF
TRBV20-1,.,CSAKGPGNEQFF
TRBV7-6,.,CASSLGVTSGNTIYF
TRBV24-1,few,CATSDFFADTYNEQFF
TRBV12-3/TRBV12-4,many,CASSQGPDTEAFF
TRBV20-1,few,CSARESGGGYEQYF
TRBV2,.,CASGAEKLFF
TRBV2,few,CASSELVTTDTQYF
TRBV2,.,CASSDGGRGGRTEAFF
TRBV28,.,CASSFSWLDRAYEQYF
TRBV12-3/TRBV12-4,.,CASSLANTGYEQYF
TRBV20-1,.,CSAGDSYSNEQFF
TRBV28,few,CASRRRGAYEQYF
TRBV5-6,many,CASSPDRDYEQYF